This T cell receptor beta chain originates from a study of beta chain features in type 1 diabetes. Since all of the isolated RNA was reverse transcribed, expressed TCRB transcripts were what got sequenced. TCRdb's copy holds only in-frame clones and misses some; the assay was immunoSEQ multiplex PCR. The table lists hundreds of thousands of clones, around 15% of them singletons. This clonotype originated in a man between 18 and 35 years old in good health. Material: naive CD4+ T cells from blood.

CDR3 region: CASSLLKGGYTF. CDR3 nucleotides: TGTGCCAGCAGCTTATTAAAGGGTGGCTACACCTTC. The chain uses TRBV7-6 and TRBJ1-2; D gene uncertain. Germline values: CDR1 SGHVS, CDR2 FNYEAQ. Trimming took off 2 bases at V and 7 bases at J, with 8 bases between the two ends. The CDR3 is 12 amino acids. The variable domain in full, completed from reference TRBV7-6 and TRBJ1-2, reads GAGVSQSPRYKVTKRGQDVALRCDPISGHVSLYWYRQALGQGPEFLTYFNYEAQQDKSGLPNDRFSAERPEGSISTLTIQRTEQRDSAMYRCASSLLKGGYTFGSGTRLTVV.